This T cell receptor beta chain was captured in a study of cytotoxic CD8 clonotypes in ibrutinib-treated CLL. About the research overall: After a median of about 62 months, roughly 14 patients stayed remitted and roughly 12 progressed; responses had been partial in approximately 24 and complete in 2. Whole-study results and caveats: Ibrutinib response saw clonality rise, and progression saw it return toward baseline. Among the clonotypes, public ones were uncommon and contracted or held stable on treatment.

The data were produced by immunoSEQ multiplex PCR, yet TCRdb's version contains in-frame clones alone and is incomplete. In the table there are some 40,000 clones, about 70% of which are singletons. This clone was recorded a few times. The antigen is unknown. The ends were cut back, 4 bases at V and 9 bases at J, with 17 bases in the middle. The V gene's germline CDR1 is SGDLS and CDR2 YYNGEE. The CDR3 covers 14 residues. The chain joins TRBV9 to TRBJ1-5; no firm D call. The receptor was isolated from a human donor with chronic lymphocytic leukemia. The sequenced sample was PBMCs, obtained at disease progression, from a patient treated with ibrutinib. This chain's CDR3 is CASSPRVSPPPQHF. CDR3 sequence (DNA): TGTGCCAGCAGCCCCCGAGTTTCGCCGCCGCCCCAGCATTTT.